This TCR beta chain came from a study of T cell responses to AZD1222 COVID-19 vaccine. The count of this clone is one. What it recognizes is unknown. Clones were read by immunoSEQ multiplex PCR, and TCRdb kept only the in-frame ones, dropping some. The data hold tens of thousands of clones, with 80% observed a single time. Study observations and caveats: Just a handful of AZD1222 recipients tested seropositive at baseline.

The germline V gene has CDR1 SGHDT and CDR2 YYEEEE. The V end was cut by 2 bases, the J end by 6 bases, with 8 bases between. The CDR3 contains 13 residues. The chain combines TRBV5-6 with TRBJ2-2; D gene ambiguous. The sequences come from peripheral blood, collected 28 days after the second AZD1222 dose. The sequence derives from an adult who received the AZD1222 COVID-19 vaccine. In nucleotides, the CDR3 is TGTGCCAGCAGCTTTGATACCGCCGGGGAGCTGTTTTTT. Encoded protein: CASSFDTAGELFF.